The clone carrying this T cell receptor (beta chain) was seen more than once but under ten times. Its cognate antigen is unknown. During colonoscopy, one to two rectal pinch biopsies were collected. Before the diagnostic colonoscopy, ulcerative colitis patients were free of immunosuppressive medication. These data are taken from a study of pediatric ulcerative colitis. Study findings and constraints: Blood-rectal clonal overlap within each person was significantly higher in ulcerative colitis patients than controls. A couple of rectal CDR3 clonotypes occurred in all ulcerative colitis patients.

Each sample received Survey-level depth of up to 500,000 reads. Measured with immunoSEQ multiplex PCR; TCRdb has only the in-frame clones, and not every one. The sample contains around 36,000 clones, 81% of which appear only once. Losses at the gene ends were 3 bases for V and 6 bases for J; bases not matched to a gene: 9. Germline CDR1 and CDR2: MNHNS and SASEGT. This CDR3 has 15 residues. Sequences were obtained from gut tissue. The V gene is TRBV6-1, the J gene TRBJ2-7; TRBD1 matches at 9 bases. This TCR came from a boy aged 5-17 years with mild ulcerative colitis. For the CDR3, the DNA is TGTGCCAGCAGTGAGGCCTGGACAGGGGTGGCCGAGCAGTACTTC. This sequence encodes CASSEAWTGVAEQYF.